This section outlines one TCR beta chain sequence together with its context. As defined, naive CD8 cells were CD45RO-negative and positively selected for CCR7, with terminally differentiated effector memory CD45RA+ cells excluded. In germline, CDR1 is SGHDT, CDR2 YYEEEE. The CDR3 has 15 amino acids. V lost 1 base, J lost 2 bases, and 13 bases lay in between. Produced via immunoSEQ multiplex PCR; TCRdb's table is partial and in-frame only. The sample lists about 2 million clones, about 95% occurring once. These data originate in a study of shared clonotypes between healthy human individuals. The sample consisted of naive CD8+ T cells sorted from blood. This sequence originates from a man aged 18-30 years in good health. The chain has TRBV5-6 and TRBJ2-7; a possible D gene is TRBD2 (6 bases). CDR3 amino acids: CASSLWLAKTYEQYF. DNA of the CDR3: TGTGCCAGCAGCTTGTGGCTAGCGAAAACCTACGAGCAGTACTTC. The variable domain in full, with the rest retrieved from reference TRBV5-6 and TRBJ2-7, is DAGVTQSPTHLIKTRGQQVTLRCSPKSGHDTVSWYQQALGQGPQFIFQYYEEEERQRGNFPDRFSGHQFPNYSSELNVNALLLGDSALYLCASSLWLAKTYEQYFGPGTRLTVT.